The 21 T cell receptor beta chains listed next were all sequenced from one sample in a study of T cells after yellow fever vaccination (dated by TCRdb to about 2019). The protocol used for the library was 5' RACE. TCRdb shows the sequencer as Illumina HiSeq 2500. TCRdb reworked the public reads: Q25 trimming with fastp, MiXCR clone assembly, productive beta chains retained. For every CDR3 protein sequence, its rows merge into one entry that carries the most common genes and DNA. The table for this sample lists more than 25,000 distinct CDR3 sequences; 5% to 6% of them were counted only once. The biggest ten clones account for approximately 12% of the sample. Interpreted using the paper, the treatment or condition label stands for: live attenuated yellow fever vaccine strain. The sequenced sample was PBMCs, either bulk or a sorted T-cell subset (CD4+, CD8+, memory, or dextramer-sorted; not recorded which), obtained 15 days after the yellow fever booster vaccination. These TCRs come from a man aged 30 to 39 who received the YFV17D yellow fever vaccine.

This clonotype appeared many times. This chain joins TRBV20-1 and TRBJ2-1; TRBD2 matches at 11 bases. The germline V gene encodes CDR1 DFQATT and CDR2 SNEGSKA (reference sequence). CDR3 length: 13 residues. Germline trimming cut 6 bases from V and 8 bases from J; bases unmatched to any gene: 6. The CDR3 DNA is TGCAGTGCCATACTAGCGGGAGTTCATGAGCAGTTCTTC. Translated, it gives CSAILAGVHEQFF.

This clonotype was recorded at least ten times. The rearrangement links TRBV18 to TRBJ2-7; D is uncertain. Per the germline V gene, CDR1 is KGHSH and CDR2 is LQKENI. V was shortened by 0 bases and J by 2 bases, with 11 bases between the two germline ends. The CDR3 loop spans 15 amino acids. The CDR3 region is CASSPPTRSTYEQYF. CDR3 in DNA: TGTGCCAGCTCACCACCAACCAGATCTACCTACGAGCAGTACTTC.

This chain links TRBV12-3 or TRBV12-4 with TRBJ1-2; 9 bases map to TRBD1. Germline trimming cut 5 bases from V and 4 bases from J; bases unmatched to any gene: 8. CDR3 length: 15 residues. The CDR3 sequence: CASSPGQGRSYGYTF. DNA of the CDR3: TGTGCCAGCAGTCCCGGACAGGGGAGAAGCTATGGCTACACCTTC.

This clonotype was counted many times. The genes are TRBV7-2 and TRBJ2-2, with D possibly TRBD2 on 5 matching bases. This CDR3 comprises 13 residues. Germline CDR1 SGHTA, CDR2 FQGNSA. Trimming took off 2 bases at V and 6 bases at J, with 7 bases between the two ends. The CDR3 region has the DNA TGTGCCAGCAGCTTATGGGAGTCCGGGGAGCTGTTTTTT. This gives the protein CASSLWESGELFF.

A remark on this clonotype: Just one base apart from a much larger clone, this may be a read error. The chain joins TRBV7-9 to TRBJ2-5; D might be TRBD2 (6 bases). This CDR3 comprises 14 residues. CDR1 SEHNR and CDR2 FQNEAQ come from the germline V gene (reference sequence). With 5 bases removed from V and 2 bases from J, the gap between germline ends came to 12 bases. The CDR3 here is CASSRPAGQETQYF. In DNA form, the CDR3 reads TGTGCCAGCAGCCGACCAGCGGGTCAAGAGACCCAGTACTTC. Using reference TRBV7-9 and TRBJ2-5 for the parts outside the CDR3, the full variable domain is DTGVSQNPRHKITKRGQNVTFRCDPISEHNRLYWYRQTLGQGPEFLTYFQNEAQLEKSRLLSDRFSAERPKGSFSTLEIQRTEQGDSAMYLCASSRPAGQETQYFGPGTRLLVL.

The table lists this clonotype with many counts. The chain links TRBV7-2 to TRBJ2-4, with TRBD1 identical over 10 bases. The CDR3 length is 16 residues. Trimming cost V 5 bases and J 2 bases; bases outside gene matches: 6. The germline V gene has CDR1 SGHTA and CDR2 FQGNSA. The CDR3 DNA reads as TGTGCCAGCAGCATGACAGGGGGCGCCTCCAAAAACATTCAGTACTTC. Translation gives CASSMTGGASKNIQYF.

This clonotype was seen many times. The rearrangement joins TRBV11-2 to TRBJ2-1; 12 positions match TRBD2. CDR1 is SGHAT and CDR2 is FQNNGV in the germline V gene. The CDR3 runs to 17 residues. J gave up 8 bases and V 1 base, and 9 bases lay outside the gene matches. As DNA, the CDR3 is TGTGCCAGCAGCTTAGTTCCGACTAGCGGGAGCTTGGATGAGCAGTTCTTC. It specifies CASSLVPTSGSLDEQFF.

Remarks on this clonotype: A much larger clone is a single base away; this may be a read error. J is TRBJ2-1 and V is TRBV20-1; TRBD2 agrees at 10 bases. The CDR3 has 15 amino acids. Germline CDR1 DFQATT, CDR2 SNEGSKA (reference sequence). The CDR3 DNA is TGCTGTGCTAGAGGACTAGCGGTAGCCTACAATGAGCAGTTCTTC. Its protein is CCARGLAVAYNEQFF.

This clonotype was detected many times. The J gene is TRBJ2-5, the V gene TRBV6-5; perhaps D is TRBD1 or TRBD2 (6 bases each). The V gene's germline CDR1 is MNHEY and CDR2 SVGAGI. V dropped 6 bases and J dropped 4 bases, with 18 bases sitting between them. This CDR3 contains 15 residues. CDR3 amino acids: CASRPRGARGETQYF. DNA for the CDR3: TGTGCCAGCAGGCCGAGGGGGGCGCGGGGAGAGACCCAGTACTTC.

This clonotype was seen ten or more times. The V gene is TRBV5-8, the J gene TRBJ2-7, with no clear D. The CDR3 extends over 15 amino acids. Trimming removed 1 base from V and 0 bases from J, with 11 bases in between. CDR1 is SGHTS and CDR2 is YDEGEE in the germline V gene. The CDR3 DNA is TGTGCCAGCAGCTTGATTCCCCTCCTCTCCTACGAGCAGTACTTC. It yields the protein CASSLIPLLSYEQYF.

This clonotype was seen at least ten times. J is TRBJ2-1 and V is TRBV7-2, with 10 bases identical to TRBD2. Germline lookup yields CDR1 SGHTA and CDR2 FQGNSA. The trim removed 5 bases at V and 3 bases at J, leaving 4 bases unmatched. The CDR3 is made up of 15 amino acids. CDR3 sequence: CASSPGTSVYNEQFF. CDR3 nucleotides: TGTGCCAGCAGCCCCGGGACTAGCGTCTACAATGAGCAGTTCTTC.

This clonotype was recorded many times. This rearrangement joins TRBV10-1 to TRBJ2-3, with D perhaps TRBD1 (5 bases). This CDR3 has 14 residues. The V gene's germline CDR1 is WNHNN and CDR2 SYGVQD (reference sequence). Trimming removed 2 bases at V and 3 bases at J, with 9 bases between. The CDR3 DNA follows: TGCGCCAGCAGTGAGGGGCAGGGAACAGATACGCAGTATTTT. Protein: CASSEGQGTDTQYF.

This clonotype was counted many times. The chain employs TRBV12-3 or TRBV12-4 and TRBJ2-2; D not resolved. The V gene lost 7 bases and the J gene lost 7 bases, with 10 bases spanning the gap. The CDR3 covers 12 residues. The CDR3 loop is CASKLEVGELFF. CDR3 coding DNA: TGTGCCAGCAAGCTCGAGGTCGGGGAGCTGTTTTTT.

This clonotype was seen many times. The chain employs TRBV4-3 and TRBJ2-1; D unresolved. V was pared by 0 bases and J by 0 bases, with 6 bases between. From germline, CDR1 is LGHNA and CDR2 YSLEER. The CDR3 sequence is 15 residues long. CDR3 sequence reads: CASSQEQSSYNEQFF. CDR3 coding DNA: TGCGCCAGCAGCCAAGAACAGAGCTCCTACAATGAGCAGTTCTTC.

This clonotype showed up many times. V usage is TRBV7-8 and J usage is TRBJ1-5; D might be TRBD1 (5 bases). The germline gives CDR1 SGHVS, CDR2 FQNEAQ. CDR3 size: 14 residues. V was trimmed by 1 base and J by 4 bases, leaving 8 bases between them. This CDR3 reads CASSLDRSNQPQHF. CDR3 sequence (DNA): TGTGCCAGCAGCTTAGACAGGTCGAATCAGCCCCAGCATTTT.

This clonotype was counted ten times or more. The gene calls are TRBV4-3 and TRBJ1-1, with D possibly TRBD1 on 6 matching bases. Germline values: CDR1 LGHNA, CDR2 YSLEER. The CDR3 sequence is 17 residues long. V was shortened by 0 bases and J by 0 bases, with 14 bases between the two germline ends. Written as DNA, the CDR3 is TGCGCCAGCAGCCAAGAAGGGGGTAGACGGATGAACACTGAAGCTTTCTTT. This translates into CASSQEGGRRMNTEAFF.

This clonotype has at least ten counts. The rearrangement uses TRBV4-3 and TRBJ1-2, with a weak D call TRBD1 (6 bases). V dropped 0 bases and J dropped 4 bases, with 15 bases sitting between them. Germline lookup yields CDR1 LGHNA and CDR2 YSLEER. The CDR3 consists of 16 residues. CDR3 residues: CASSQEPDSLTYGYTF. The CDR3 bases are TGCGCCAGCAGCCAAGAACCGGACAGTCTCACCTATGGCTACACCTTC.

In its sample, this clonotype was seen many times. V usage is TRBV7-2 and J usage is TRBJ1-2, with 9 bases fitting TRBD1. CDR1 is SGHTA and CDR2 is FQGNSA in the germline V gene. The CDR3 totals 14 residues. Unmatched junction bases numbered 5, after V lost 2 bases and J lost 7 bases. CDR3: CASSLPGTGSGYTF. CDR3 DNA: TGTGCCAGCAGCTTACCGGGGACAGGGTCTGGCTACACCTTC.

This clonotype appeared many times. The chain employs TRBV18 and TRBJ2-7; D assignment may be TRBD1 or TRBD2 (5 bases each). The V end lost 4 bases, the J end lost 5 bases, and 9 bases lay between the germline ends. The CDR3 runs 12 residues. CDR1 KGHSH and CDR2 LQKENI come from the germline V gene. The CDR3, as DNA: TGTGCCAGCTCACGATTGGGGGACGAGCAGTACTTC. It yields the protein CASSRLGDEQYF.

This clonotype has at least ten counts. The chain uses TRBV12-3 or TRBV12-4 and TRBJ2-3; 7 positions match TRBD1. The CDR3 is 15 residues long. V gave up 6 bases and J gave up 1 base; unmatched junction bases: 7. In nucleotides, the CDR3 is TGTGCCAGCAGCCATCCGACAGGGCGCACAGATACGCAGTATTTT. It specifies CASSHPTGRTDTQYF.

This clonotype was detected many times. This chain links TRBV6-1 with TRBJ2-2; 11 nucleotides agree with TRBD2. The CDR3 runs to 18 residues. Germline CDR1 and CDR2: MNHNS and SASEGT. Unmatched junction bases numbered 12, after V lost 6 bases and J lost 3 bases. The CDR3 loop reads CASRSWGRLAGYTGELFF. CDR3 DNA: TGTGCCAGCAGATCCTGGGGGAGACTAGCGGGGTACACCGGGGAGCTGTTTTTT.